This TCR beta chain came from a study of cytomegalovirus exposure and HLA in healthy donors. Use of 60 Vbeta and 13 Jbeta primers characterized the PCR. Produced via immunoSEQ multiplex PCR; TCRdb's table is partial and in-frame only. The table has some 120,000 clones, 65% to 90% seen once. The CDR3 totals 13 residues. V lost 5 bases and J 11 bases, leaving 18 bases between the germline ends. The germline V gene has CDR1 KGHSH and CDR2 LQKENI. The clonotype was recovered from a woman aged 25 to 45 in good health and CMV-seronegative. Sample: PBMCs. V is TRBV18 and J is TRBJ1-1, with D possibly TRBD1 on 6 matching bases. The CDR3 spells CASSTTGGQRAFF. CDR3 sequence (DNA): TGTGCCAGCTCAACGACGGGGGGGCAACGGGCTTTCTTT. The variable domain in full, with the rest retrieved from reference TRBV18 and TRBJ1-1, is NAGVMQNPRHLVRRRGQEARLRCSPMKGHSHVYWYRQLPEEGLKFMVYLQKENIIDESGMPKERFSAEFPKEGPSILRIQQVVRGDSAAYFCASSTTGGQRAFFGQGTRLTVV.